This T cell receptor (beta chain) was captured in a study of T cell responses to AZD1222 COVID-19 vaccine. Data came from immunoSEQ multiplex PCR; TCRdb stores just in-frame clones and leaves some out. Of about 83,000 clones detected, approximately 88% appear once; the ten largest clones hold under 5%. V was clipped by 5 bases and J by 0 bases, with 19 bases between them. The CDR3 has 18 amino acids. CDR1 is SGHVS and CDR2 is FNYEAQ in the germline V gene. This receptor was taken from an adult in good health. The starting material was peripheral blood, obtained on day 0 of MenACWY control vaccination. The rearrangement uses TRBV7-6 and TRBJ2-2; D unclear. The CDR3 DNA reads TGTGCCAGCAGCCCAGAAAAGAAGCAGATTGCGAACACCGGGGAGCTGTTTTTT. Translated, it gives CASSPEKKQIANTGELFF.